One and the same sample provided the 26 T cell receptor beta chains below, sequenced in a study of identical twins. Using its own MiXCR run on the 5' RACE reads, TCRdb lists one record per CDR3 protein. Here the sample spans around 490,000 distinct CDR3 sequences, roughly an eighth being singletons. These data were likewise used in another study, on yellow fever vaccine responses in identical twins.

Material for sequencing was CD4+ T cells sorted from blood. The receptor set was obtained from a woman aged 18-29 years in good health.

The genes are TRBV20-1 and TRBJ2-3, with 9 bases identical to TRBD1. Germline V lookup: CDR1 DFQATT, CDR2 SNEGSKA (reference sequence). After removal of 4 bases from V and 7 bases from J, the junction contained 6 bases not matched to a gene. The CDR3 runs to 13 residues. CDR3: CSAKTGGVYTQYF. The DNA of the CDR3 is TGCAGTGCTAAGACAGGGGGAGTGTATACGCAGTATTTT.

The V call is TRBV6-5, the J call TRBJ2-1; 7 bases agree with TRBD2. The junction had 19 bases not matched to a gene; V was cut back by 2 bases and J by 9 bases. This CDR3 has 18 residues. CDR1 is MNHEY, CDR2 SVGAGI, per germline. The chain's CDR3 is CASSYPNHPSGSRGEQFF. CDR3 DNA sequence: TGTGCCAGCAGTTACCCGAACCATCCTAGCGGTTCGAGGGGTGAGCAGTTCTTC.

J is TRBJ1-2 and V is TRBV2; tentative D call: TRBD1 (5 bases). The CDR3 extends over 14 amino acids. The germline V gene encodes CDR1 SNHLY and CDR2 FYNNEI. Between the trimmed V and J ends, which lost 7 bases and 5 bases, there was a span of 17 bases. As DNA, the CDR3 is TGTGCCAGCACTGGAACCGGGACTGAATATGGCTACACCTTC. Amino acid sequence: CASTGTGTEYGYTF.

The V call is TRBV20-1, the J call TRBJ2-7; no clear D. The CDR3 loop spans 13 amino acids. Germline values: CDR1 DFQATT, CDR2 SNEGSKA (reference sequence). Trimming pared 0 bases from V and 6 bases from J, leaving 12 bases between. CDR3 sequence: CSAREHTLPEQYF. The CDR3 region has the DNA TGCAGTGCTAGAGAACACACCCTTCCCGAGCAGTACTTC.

This chain connects TRBV5-1 to TRBJ2-7; the match to TRBD1 covers 7 bases. CDR3 length: 14 amino acids. J lost 2 bases, V lost 4 bases, and 6 bases had no gene match. Germline lookup yields CDR1 SGHRS and CDR2 YFSETQ. As DNA, the CDR3 is TGCGCCAGCAGCCGGGACAGCTATCCCTACGAGCAGTACTTC. Encoded protein: CASSRDSYPYEQYF.

The chain combines TRBV7-1 with TRBJ2-5; 9 bases map to TRBD1. TRBV7-1 is recorded as an ORF, its role being uncertain. This CDR3 region has 16 residues. Unmatched junction bases numbered 10, after V lost 3 bases and J lost 5 bases. As DNA, the CDR3 is TGTGCCAGCAGCTCCCAGGGACAGGGAACGCTGGAGACCCAGTACTTC. Encoded protein: CASSSQGQGTLETQYF.

This chain links TRBV5-1 with TRBJ2-3; 11 positions agree with TRBD1. V was pared by 4 bases and J by 7 bases, with 8 bases of the junction left unmatched. Germline assignment: CDR1 SGHRS and CDR2 YFSETQ. CDR3 length: 15 amino acids. The CDR3 sequence: CASSTGGQGANTQYF. Here the CDR3 DNA reads TGCGCCAGCAGCACGGGAGGACAGGGGGCGAATACGCAGTATTTT.

V and J are TRBV20-1 and TRBJ2-7; perhaps TRBD2 as D (5 bases). The CDR3 contains 14 residues. V was pared by 0 bases and J by 6 bases, with 15 bases between. CDR1 and CDR2 from the germline V gene are DFQATT and SNEGSKA (reference sequence). The DNA for the CDR3 is TGCAGTGCTAGAGAGAGTAGGCATCGGGGCGAGCAGTACTTC. Its translation: CSARESRHRGEQYF.

This clonotype was counted a few times. V usage is TRBV28 and J usage is TRBJ2-2; D possibly corresponds to TRBD2 (6 bases). This CDR3 has 12 residues. The germline gives CDR1 MDHEN, CDR2 SYDVKM. Here the CDR3 DNA reads TGTGGAAGCGGGTTCCCTCCCGGGGAGCTGTTTTTT. It is translated as CGSGFPPGELFF.

This clonotype showed up just a few times. J is TRBJ1-4 and V is TRBV25-1, with 8 bases identical to TRBD1. The length of the CDR3 is 15 residues. The germline V gene has CDR1 MGHDK and CDR2 SYGVNS. J gave up 8 bases and V 3 bases, and 8 bases lay outside the gene matches. The CDR3 nucleotides read TGTGCCAGCAGTGACAGGGGGCAGGGGAGGGAAAAACTGTTTTTT. Its protein product is CASSDRGQGREKLFF.

In its sample, this clonotype was seen a few times. The CDR3 region has the DNA TGTGCCAGCAGCCCTAATCTGGCACCGACCTACGAGCAGTACTTC. Protein product: CASSPNLAPTYEQYF. The chain recombines TRBV9 with TRBJ2-7, with D hard to call. Germline CDR1 SGDLS, CDR2 YYNGEE. This CDR3 is 15 amino acids long. The ends were cut back, 4 bases at V and 2 bases at J, with 16 bases in the middle.

The genes are TRBV2 and TRBJ1-5, with D hard to call. The CDR3 covers 12 residues. V lost 4 bases to trimming and J lost 4 bases, with 5 bases between them. Germline CDR1 reads SNHLY; CDR2 reads FYNNEI. The CDR3 sequence is CASSADNQPQHF. CDR3 bases: TGTGCCAGCAGTGCGGATAATCAGCCCCAGCATTTT.

The chain employs TRBV29-1 and TRBJ2-1; 11 bases are a match to TRBD1. The V gene end was trimmed by 6 bases and the J gene end by 11 bases; junction bases not matched to a gene: 12. Per the germline V gene, CDR1 is SQVTM and CDR2 is ANQGSEA. The CDR3 contains 14 residues. As DNA, the CDR3 is TGCAGCGTCCCCAGGACAGGGGGCGCGGATCAGCAGTTCTTC. It yields the protein CSVPRTGGADQQFF.

The chain recombines TRBV20-1 with TRBJ1-4; D not certain. With 0 bases removed from V and 8 bases from J, the gap between germline ends came to 16 bases. The CDR3 is 15 amino acids. Germline values: CDR1 DFQATT, CDR2 SNEGSKA (reference sequence). CDR3 bases: TGCAGTGCTAGAGATCAGGAAAGGGTCGGGGAAAAACTGTTTTTT. This sequence encodes CSARDQERVGEKLFF.

The rearrangement links TRBV29-1 to TRBJ2-2; D may be TRBD1 (6 bases). The CDR3 length is 11 residues. Trimming cost V 7 bases and J 10 bases, with 13 bases left between them. CDR1 and CDR2 (germline): SQVTM, ANQGSEA. CDR3 nucleotide sequence: TGCAGCGCCACAGGGCTGGCGGAGCTGTTTTTT. Translating it yields CSATGLAELFF.

The chain carries TRBV14 and TRBJ1-5, with 7 bases lining up with TRBD1. V shed 4 bases and J 3 bases; nucleotides not matched to a gene: 9. CDR3 length: 16 residues. CDR1 and CDR2 (germline): SGHDN, FVKESK. The CDR3 region is CASSPHRGRYNQPQHF. The CDR3 coding sequence is TGTGCCAGCAGCCCCCACAGGGGCCGGTACAATCAGCCCCAGCATTTT.

This clonotype has just a few counts. The rearrangement joins TRBV11-3 to TRBJ2-2; the D gene could be TRBD1 or TRBD2 (6 bases each). The ends were cut back, 4 bases at V and 4 bases at J, with 13 bases in the middle. There are 15 residues in the CDR3. The germline V gene encodes CDR1 SGHNT and CDR2 YENEEA. CDR3 nucleotides: TGTGCCAGCAGCTCCCGGACAGCGGGCACCGGGGAGCTGTTTTTT. Its translation: CASSSRTAGTGELFF.

The chain has TRBV28 and TRBJ1-4; D gene uncertain. Trimming removed 6 bases from V and 4 bases from J, with 12 bases in between. Germline CDR1 reads MDHEN; CDR2 reads SYDVKM. This CDR3 contains 14 residues. CDR3 nucleotides: TGTGCCAGCAGCTCGCGGGAATTTAATGAAAAACTGTTTTTT. Its translation: CASSSREFNEKLFF.

The J gene is TRBJ2-2, the V gene TRBV20-1; D assignment may be TRBD1 or TRBD2 (7 bases each). The germline V gene has CDR1 DFQATT and CDR2 SNEGSKA (reference sequence). V was pared by 1 base and J by 1 base, with 13 bases between. The CDR3 sequence is 16 residues long. This CDR3 is CSARVGRGRNTGELFF. The CDR3, as DNA: TGCAGTGCTAGAGTGGGGAGGGGGCGGAACACCGGGGAGCTGTTTTTT.

This sequence joins TRBV7-9 and TRBJ2-7; TRBD2 is a possible D gene (7 bases). The V end lost 5 bases, the J end lost 2 bases, and 19 bases lay between the germline ends. Germline loops: CDR1 SEHNR, CDR2 FQNEAQ (reference sequence). There are 16 residues in the CDR3. CDR3 in DNA: TGTGCCAGCAGCCAATCTAGGGGGGGATCCCCCTACGAGCAGTACTTC. Translating it yields CASSQSRGGSPYEQYF.

The chain combines TRBV7-9 with TRBJ2-5; D remains unclear. The CDR3 is 15 amino acids. V was shortened by 2 bases and J by 4 bases, with 14 bases between the two germline ends. Germline V gene data show CDR1 as SEHNR and CDR2 as FQNEAQ (reference sequence). CDR3 amino acids: CASSLSSSWVETQYF. CDR3 DNA: TGTGCCAGCAGCTTAAGCTCTTCGTGGGTAGAGACCCAGTACTTC.

V is TRBV2 and J is TRBJ2-2; 7 positions agree with TRBD1. J gave up 5 bases and V 5 bases, and 8 bases lay outside the gene matches. CDR3 length: 15 amino acids. In germline, CDR1 is SNHLY, CDR2 FYNNEI. CDR3 sequence: CASSTARRGTGELFF. Written as DNA, the CDR3 is TGTGCCAGCAGTACGGCCCGCAGGGGGACCGGGGAGCTGTTTTTT.

This clonotype was observed a handful of times. The J gene is TRBJ2-1, the V gene TRBV7-3; D is undetermined. Looked up from germline, CDR1 is SGHTA and CDR2 is FQGTGA. This CDR3 spans 15 amino acids. With 5 bases removed from V and 0 bases from J, the gap between germline ends came to 11 bases. The CDR3 DNA follows: TGTGCCAGCAGCCAGGTTTCTAGCTCCTACAATGAGCAGTTCTTC. It translates to CASSQVSSSYNEQFF.

This clonotype was seen a handful of times. This chain links TRBV7-9 with TRBJ2-3; 8 bases align to TRBD1. The V gene end was trimmed by 2 bases and the J gene end by 6 bases; junction bases not matched to a gene: 7. The CDR3 totals 15 residues. CDR1 is SEHNR and CDR2 is FQNEAQ in the germline V gene (reference sequence). The CDR3 sequence is CASSLRQGARDTQYF. The CDR3 nucleotides read TGTGCCAGCAGCTTACGGCAGGGGGCCAGGGATACGCAGTATTTT.

This clonotype was counted only a few times. The chain employs TRBV7-9 and TRBJ2-7; D assignment may be TRBD1 or TRBD2 (5 bases each). The germline V and J ends were trimmed by 2 bases and 3 bases, with 14 bases remaining between them. Germline assignment: CDR1 SEHNR and CDR2 FQNEAQ (reference sequence). CDR3 length: 15 amino acids. CDR3 loop: CASSLRVGTNYEQYF. In DNA, the CDR3 is TGTGCCAGCAGCTTACGGGTGGGGACCAACTACGAGCAGTACTTC.

The CDR3 reads CASSVETGYSPLHF. In DNA, the CDR3 is TGTGCCAGCAGCGTAGAAACAGGGTATTCACCCCTCCACTTT. The chain links TRBV9 to TRBJ1-6, with a tentative D call TRBD1 (6 bases). The CDR3 covers 14 residues. Germline V gene sequence: CDR1 SGDLS, CDR2 YYNGEE. The germline V and J ends were trimmed by 0 bases and 8 bases, with 9 bases remaining between them. The complete variable domain, with remaining parts taken from reference TRBV9 and TRBJ1-6, reads DSGVTQTPKHLITATGQRVTLRCSPRSGDLSVYWYQQSLDQGLQFLIQYYNGEERAKGNILERFSAQQFPDLHSELNLSSLELGDSALYFCASSVETGYSPLHFGNGTRLTVT.